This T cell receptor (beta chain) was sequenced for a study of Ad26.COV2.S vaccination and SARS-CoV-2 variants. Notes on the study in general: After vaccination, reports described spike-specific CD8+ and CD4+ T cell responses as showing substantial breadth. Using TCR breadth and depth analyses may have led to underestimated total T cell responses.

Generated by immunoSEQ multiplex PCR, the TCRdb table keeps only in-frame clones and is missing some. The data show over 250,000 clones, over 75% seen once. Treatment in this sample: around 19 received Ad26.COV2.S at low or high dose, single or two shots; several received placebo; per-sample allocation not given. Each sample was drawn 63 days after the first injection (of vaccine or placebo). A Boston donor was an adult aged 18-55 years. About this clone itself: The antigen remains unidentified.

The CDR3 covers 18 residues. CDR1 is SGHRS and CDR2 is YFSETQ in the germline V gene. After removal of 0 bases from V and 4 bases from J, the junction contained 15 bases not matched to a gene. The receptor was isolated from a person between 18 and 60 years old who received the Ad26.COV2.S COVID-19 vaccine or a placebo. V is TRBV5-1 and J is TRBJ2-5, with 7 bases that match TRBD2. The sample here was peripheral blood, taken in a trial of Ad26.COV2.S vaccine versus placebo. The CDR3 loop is CASSLVPSGSGERETQYF. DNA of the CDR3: TGCGCCAGCAGCTTGGTCCCTAGCGGCAGTGGGGAGAGAGAGACCCAGTACTTC.